This T cell receptor (beta chain) comes out of a study of siplizumab effects on memory and regulatory T cells. Study-level information: The pairing of mixed lymphocyte reactions set siplizumab at roughly 1 ug/mL against the absence of drug.

Measured with immunoSEQ multiplex PCR; TCRdb has only the in-frame clones, and not every one. The sample has 950 to 1,000 clones, roughly 69% seen once; the top ten hold about 15%. On this clone: Its antigen is currently unknown.

Cocultured for 6 to 7 days at 37°C were the mixed lymphocyte reaction cells. Researchers tagged responder PBMCs with CFSE and stimulator PBMCs with Violet Dye before mixing them 1:1. This receptor was obtained from a human donor in good health; the cells came from an allogeneic mixed lymphocyte reaction. The sequenced material came from CFSE-low (dividing) CD8+ T cells sorted from an allogeneic mixed lymphocyte reaction.

The CDR3 loop is CASSHRGGDGYTF. CDR3 nucleotide sequence: TGCGCCAGCAGTCATCGGGGCGGGGATGGCTACACCTTC. The V call is TRBV23-1, the J call TRBJ1-2; D might be TRBD1 (5 bases). TRBV23-1 is assigned to the ORF class and has an uncertain function. This CDR3 region has 13 residues. Trimming removed 3 bases from V and 6 bases from J, with 11 bases in between.